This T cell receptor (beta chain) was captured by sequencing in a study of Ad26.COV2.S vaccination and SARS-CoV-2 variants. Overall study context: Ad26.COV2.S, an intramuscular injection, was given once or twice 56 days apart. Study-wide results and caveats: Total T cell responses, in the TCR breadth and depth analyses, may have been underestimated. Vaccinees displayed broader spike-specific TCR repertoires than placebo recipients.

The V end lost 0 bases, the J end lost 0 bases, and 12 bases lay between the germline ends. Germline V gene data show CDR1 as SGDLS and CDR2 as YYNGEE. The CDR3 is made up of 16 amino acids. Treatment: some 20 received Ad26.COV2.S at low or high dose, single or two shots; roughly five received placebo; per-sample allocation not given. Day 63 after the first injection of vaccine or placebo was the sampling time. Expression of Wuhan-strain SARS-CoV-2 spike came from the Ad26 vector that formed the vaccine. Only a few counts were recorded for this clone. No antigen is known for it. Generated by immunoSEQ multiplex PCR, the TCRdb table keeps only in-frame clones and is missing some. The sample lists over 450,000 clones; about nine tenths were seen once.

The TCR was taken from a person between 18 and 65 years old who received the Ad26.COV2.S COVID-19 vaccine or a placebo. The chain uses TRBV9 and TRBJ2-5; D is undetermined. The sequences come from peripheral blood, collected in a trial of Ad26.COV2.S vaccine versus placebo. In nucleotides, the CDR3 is TGTGCCAGCAGCGTAGGGGCTTCCCGCTACCAAGAGACCCAGTACTTC. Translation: CASSVGASRYQETQYF.